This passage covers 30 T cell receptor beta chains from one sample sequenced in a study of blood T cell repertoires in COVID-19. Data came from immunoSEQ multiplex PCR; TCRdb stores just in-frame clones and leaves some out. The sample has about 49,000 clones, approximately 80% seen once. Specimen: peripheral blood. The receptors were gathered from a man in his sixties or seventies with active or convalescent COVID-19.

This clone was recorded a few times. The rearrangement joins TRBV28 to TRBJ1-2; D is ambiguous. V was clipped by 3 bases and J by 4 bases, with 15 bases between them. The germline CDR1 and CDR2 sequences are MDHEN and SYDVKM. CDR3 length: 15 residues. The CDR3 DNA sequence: TGTGCCAGCAGTTTGGGCCGGAGGAGCTCCTATGGCTACACCTTC. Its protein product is CASSLGRRSSYGYTF.

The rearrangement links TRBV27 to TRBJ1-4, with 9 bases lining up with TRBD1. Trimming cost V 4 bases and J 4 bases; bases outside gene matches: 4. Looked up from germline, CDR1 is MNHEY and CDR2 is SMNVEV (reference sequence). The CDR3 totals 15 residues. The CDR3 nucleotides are TGTGCCAGCAGTTACAGGGGGCTAGGTAATGAAAAACTGTTTTTT. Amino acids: CASSYRGLGNEKLFF.

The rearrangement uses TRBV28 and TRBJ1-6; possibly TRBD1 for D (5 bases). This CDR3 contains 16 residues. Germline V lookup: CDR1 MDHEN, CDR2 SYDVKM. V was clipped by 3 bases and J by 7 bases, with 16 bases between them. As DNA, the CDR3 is TGTGCCAGCAGTTTCACTCAGGGTGGGAGGAATTCACCCCTCCACTTT. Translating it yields CASSFTQGGRNSPLHF.

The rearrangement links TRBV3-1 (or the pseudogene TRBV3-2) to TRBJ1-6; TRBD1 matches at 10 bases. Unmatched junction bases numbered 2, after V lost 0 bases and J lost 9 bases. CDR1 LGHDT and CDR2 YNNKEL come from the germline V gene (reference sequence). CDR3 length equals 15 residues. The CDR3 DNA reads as TGTGCCAGCAGCCAAGAGGACAGGGGGAGTTCACCCCTCCACTTT. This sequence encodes CASSQEDRGSSPLHF.

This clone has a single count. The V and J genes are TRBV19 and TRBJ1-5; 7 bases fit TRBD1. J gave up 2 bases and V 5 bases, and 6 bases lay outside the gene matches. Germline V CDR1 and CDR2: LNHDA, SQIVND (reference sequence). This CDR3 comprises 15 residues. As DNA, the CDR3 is TGTGCCAGTAGTCGATTCGACAGGGGCAATCAGCCCCAGCATTTT. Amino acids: CASSRFDRGNQPQHF.

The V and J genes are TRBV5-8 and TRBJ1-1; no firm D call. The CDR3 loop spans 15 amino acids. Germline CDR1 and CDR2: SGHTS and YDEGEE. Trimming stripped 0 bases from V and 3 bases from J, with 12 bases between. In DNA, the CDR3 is TGTGCCAGCAGCTTGGGGACGGTGGGAGACACTGAAGCTTTCTTT. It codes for CASSLGTVGDTEAFF.

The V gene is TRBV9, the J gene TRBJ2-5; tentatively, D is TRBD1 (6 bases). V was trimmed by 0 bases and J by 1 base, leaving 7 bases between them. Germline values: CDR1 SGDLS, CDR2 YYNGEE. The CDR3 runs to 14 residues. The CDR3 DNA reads TGTGCCAGCAGCGTAGACAGGGTCCAAGAGACCCAGTACTTC. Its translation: CASSVDRVQETQYF.

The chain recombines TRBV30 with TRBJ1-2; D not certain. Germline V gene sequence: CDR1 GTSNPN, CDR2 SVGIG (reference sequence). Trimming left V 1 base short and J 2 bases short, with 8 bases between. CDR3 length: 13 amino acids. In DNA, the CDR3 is TGTGCCTGGAGTGCCCCCCCGAACTATGGCTACACCTTC. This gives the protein CAWSAPPNYGYTF.

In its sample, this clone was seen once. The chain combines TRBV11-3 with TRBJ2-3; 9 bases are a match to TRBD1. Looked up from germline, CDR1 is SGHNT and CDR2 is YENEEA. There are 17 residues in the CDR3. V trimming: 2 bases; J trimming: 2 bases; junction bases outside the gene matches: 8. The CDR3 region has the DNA TGTGCCAGCAGCTTATTTCCCGGGACAGGGATCACAGATACGCAGTATTTT. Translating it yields CASSLFPGTGITDTQYF.

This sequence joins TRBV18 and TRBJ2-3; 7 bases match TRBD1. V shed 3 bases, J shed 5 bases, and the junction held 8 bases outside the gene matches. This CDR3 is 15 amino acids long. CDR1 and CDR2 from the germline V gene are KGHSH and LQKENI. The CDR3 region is CASSPTGALGDTQYF. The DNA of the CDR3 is TGTGCCAGCTCACCCACAGGGGCCCTCGGAGATACGCAGTATTTT.

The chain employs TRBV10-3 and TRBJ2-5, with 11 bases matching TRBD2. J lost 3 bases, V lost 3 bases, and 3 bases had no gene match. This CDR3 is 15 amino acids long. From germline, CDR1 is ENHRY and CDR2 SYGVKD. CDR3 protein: CAISDLAGGKETQYF. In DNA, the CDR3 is TGTGCCATCAGTGATCTAGCGGGGGGCAAAGAGACCCAGTACTTC.

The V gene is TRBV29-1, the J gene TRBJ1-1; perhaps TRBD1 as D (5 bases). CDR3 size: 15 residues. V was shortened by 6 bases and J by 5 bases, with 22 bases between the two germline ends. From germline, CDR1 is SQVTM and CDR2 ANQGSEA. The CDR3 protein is CSVTPTGGRGTEAFF. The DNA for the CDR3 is TGCAGCGTCACTCCCACCGGGGGTAGGGGAACTGAAGCTTTCTTT.

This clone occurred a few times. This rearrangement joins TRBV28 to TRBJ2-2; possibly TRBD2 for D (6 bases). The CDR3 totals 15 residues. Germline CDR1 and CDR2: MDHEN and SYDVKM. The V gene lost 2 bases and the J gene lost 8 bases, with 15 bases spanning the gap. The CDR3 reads CASSLGGSGGGELFF. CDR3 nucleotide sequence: TGTGCCAGCAGTTTAGGAGGGTCCGGCGGGGGGGAGCTGTTTTTT.

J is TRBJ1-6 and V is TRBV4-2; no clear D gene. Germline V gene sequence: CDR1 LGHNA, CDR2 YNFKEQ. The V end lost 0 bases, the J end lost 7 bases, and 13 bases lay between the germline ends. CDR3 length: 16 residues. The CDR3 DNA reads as TGTGCCAGCAGCCAAGATGTCGGGGATGGGAATTCACCCCTCCACTTT. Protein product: CASSQDVGDGNSPLHF.

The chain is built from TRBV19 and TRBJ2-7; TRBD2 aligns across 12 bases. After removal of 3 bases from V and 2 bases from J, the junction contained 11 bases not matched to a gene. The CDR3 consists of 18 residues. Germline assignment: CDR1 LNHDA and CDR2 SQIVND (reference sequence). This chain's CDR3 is CASSMGLAGGPRTYEQYF. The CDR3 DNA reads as TGTGCCAGTAGTATGGGGCTAGCGGGAGGGCCGCGGACCTACGAGCAGTACTTC.

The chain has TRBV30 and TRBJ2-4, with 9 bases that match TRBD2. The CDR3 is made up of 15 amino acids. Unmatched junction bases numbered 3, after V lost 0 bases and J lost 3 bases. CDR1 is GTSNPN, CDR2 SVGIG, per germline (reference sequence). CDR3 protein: CAWSVASGIKNIQYF. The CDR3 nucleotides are TGTGCCTGGAGTGTTGCTAGCGGGATCAAAAACATTCAGTACTTC.

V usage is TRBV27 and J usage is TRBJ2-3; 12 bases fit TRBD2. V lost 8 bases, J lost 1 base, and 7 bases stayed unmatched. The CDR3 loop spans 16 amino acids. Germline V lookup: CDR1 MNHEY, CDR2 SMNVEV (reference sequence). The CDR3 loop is CASRGLAGGGTDTQYF. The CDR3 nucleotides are TGTGCCAGCCGGGGACTAGCGGGTGGCGGCACAGATACGCAGTATTTT.

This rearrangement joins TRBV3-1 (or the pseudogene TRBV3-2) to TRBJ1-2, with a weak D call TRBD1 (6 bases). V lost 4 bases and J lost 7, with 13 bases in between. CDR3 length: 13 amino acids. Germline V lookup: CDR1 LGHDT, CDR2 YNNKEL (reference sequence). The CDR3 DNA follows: TGTGCCAGCAGCCGCGGGGGCAGCGTTGGCTACACCTTC. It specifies CASSRGGSVGYTF.

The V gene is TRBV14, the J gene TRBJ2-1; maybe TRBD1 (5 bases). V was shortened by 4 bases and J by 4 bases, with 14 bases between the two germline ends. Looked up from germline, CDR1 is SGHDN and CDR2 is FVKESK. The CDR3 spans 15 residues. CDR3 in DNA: TGTGCCAGCAGCCCCCGACAGACCTCTTACAATGAGCAGTTCTTC. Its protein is CASSPRQTSYNEQFF.

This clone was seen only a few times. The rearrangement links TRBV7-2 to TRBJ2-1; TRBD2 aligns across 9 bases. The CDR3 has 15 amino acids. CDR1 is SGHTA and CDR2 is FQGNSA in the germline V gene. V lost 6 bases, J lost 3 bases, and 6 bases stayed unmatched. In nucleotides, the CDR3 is TGTGCCAGCAGTTTACAGCGGGGGGTCTACAATGAGCAGTTCTTC. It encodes CASSLQRGVYNEQFF.

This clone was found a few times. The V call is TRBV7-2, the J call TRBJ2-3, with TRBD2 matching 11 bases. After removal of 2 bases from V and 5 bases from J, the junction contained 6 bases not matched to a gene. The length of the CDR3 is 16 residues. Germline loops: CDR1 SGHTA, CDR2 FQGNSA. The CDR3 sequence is CASSLSSGGAIDTQYF. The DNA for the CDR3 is TGTGCCAGCAGCTTAAGTAGCGGGGGGGCGATAGATACGCAGTATTTT.

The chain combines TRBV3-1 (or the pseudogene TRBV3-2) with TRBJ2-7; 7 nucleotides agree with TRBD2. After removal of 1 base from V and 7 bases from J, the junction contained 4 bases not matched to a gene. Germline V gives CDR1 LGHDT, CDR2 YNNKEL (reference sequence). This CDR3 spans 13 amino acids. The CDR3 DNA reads TGTGCCAGCAGCCAAGGGGCGGGGGTTGAGCAGTACTTC. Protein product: CASSQGAGVEQYF.

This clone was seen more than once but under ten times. CDR3 amino acids: CASSLAPQGTQYF. The CDR3, as DNA: TGTGCCAGCAGCTTAGCCCCCCAGGGCACGCAGTATTTT. V and J are TRBV7-2 and TRBJ2-3; possibly TRBD1 for D (5 bases). Germline V gene sequence: CDR1 SGHTA, CDR2 FQGNSA. The CDR3 has 13 residues. V was shortened by 0 bases and J by 9 bases, with 10 bases between the two germline ends.

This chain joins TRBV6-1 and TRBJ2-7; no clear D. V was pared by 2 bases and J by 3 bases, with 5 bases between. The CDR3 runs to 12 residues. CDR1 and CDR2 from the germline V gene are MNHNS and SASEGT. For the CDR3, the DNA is TGTGCCAGCAGTGAACCCGGCTACGAGCAGTACTTC. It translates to CASSEPGYEQYF.

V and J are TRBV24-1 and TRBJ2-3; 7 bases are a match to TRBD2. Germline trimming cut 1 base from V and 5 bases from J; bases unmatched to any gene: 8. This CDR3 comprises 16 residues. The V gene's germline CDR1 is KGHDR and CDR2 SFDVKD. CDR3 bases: TGTGCCACCAGTGATTTTAAGAGCGGGGTGATAGATACGCAGTATTTT. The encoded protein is CATSDFKSGVIDTQYF.

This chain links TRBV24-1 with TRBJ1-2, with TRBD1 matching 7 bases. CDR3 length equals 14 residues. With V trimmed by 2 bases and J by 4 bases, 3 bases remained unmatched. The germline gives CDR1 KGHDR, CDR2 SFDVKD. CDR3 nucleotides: TGTGCCACCAGTGATTCCGGACAGGTCTATGGCTACACCTTC. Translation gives CATSDSGQVYGYTF.

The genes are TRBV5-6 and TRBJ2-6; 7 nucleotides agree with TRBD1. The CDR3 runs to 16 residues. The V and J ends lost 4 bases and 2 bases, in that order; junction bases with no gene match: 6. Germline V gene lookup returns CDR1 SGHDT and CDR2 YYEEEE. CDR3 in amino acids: CASSVNRGTGANVLTF. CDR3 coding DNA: TGTGCCAGCAGCGTCAACAGGGGTACTGGGGCCAACGTCCTGACTTTC.

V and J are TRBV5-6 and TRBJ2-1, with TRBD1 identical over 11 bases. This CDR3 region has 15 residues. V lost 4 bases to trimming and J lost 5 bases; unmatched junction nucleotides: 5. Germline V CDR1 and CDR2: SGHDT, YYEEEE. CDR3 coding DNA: TGTGCCAGCAGCCATGTGGACAGGGGGCACAATGAGCAGTTCTTC. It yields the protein CASSHVDRGHNEQFF.

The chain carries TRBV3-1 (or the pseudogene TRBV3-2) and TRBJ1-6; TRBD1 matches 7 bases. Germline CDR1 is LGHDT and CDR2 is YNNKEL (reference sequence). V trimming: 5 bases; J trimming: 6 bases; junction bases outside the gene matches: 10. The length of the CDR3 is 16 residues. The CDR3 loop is CASSSSTNRGNSPLHF. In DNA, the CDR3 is TGTGCCAGCAGCTCCTCTACCAACAGGGGTAATTCACCCCTCCACTTT.

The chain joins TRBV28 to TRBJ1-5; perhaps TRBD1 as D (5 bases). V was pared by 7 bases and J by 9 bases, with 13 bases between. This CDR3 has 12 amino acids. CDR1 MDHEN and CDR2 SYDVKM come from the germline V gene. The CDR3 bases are TGTGCCAGCAAAAAGGGGAGGGGGCCCCAGCATTTT. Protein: CASKKGRGPQHF. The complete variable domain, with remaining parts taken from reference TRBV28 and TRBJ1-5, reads DVKVTQSSRYLVKRTGEKVFLECVQDMDHENMFWYRQDPGLGLRLIYFSYDVKMKEKGDIPEGYSVSREKKERFSLILESASTNQTSMYLCASKKGRGPQHFGDGTRLSIL.